What follows are 27 T cell receptor beta chains derived from one specimen sequenced in a study of beta chain features in type 1 diabetes. As every portion of the isolated RNA was reverse transcribed, the sequencing read expressed TCRB transcripts. TCRdb's table, derived via immunoSEQ multiplex PCR, lists solely in-frame clones and lacks some. The sample holds hundreds of thousands of clones, about a sixth seen once. Sequences were obtained from naive CD4+ T cells from blood. The receptors derive from a woman between 18 and 29 years old in good health.

This clone turned up a few times. V and J are TRBV6-4 and TRBJ2-1, with a possible D match to TRBD2 (5 bases). Germline lookup yields CDR1 MRHNA and CDR2 SNTAGT. CDR3 size: 14 residues. The germline V and J ends were trimmed by 6 bases and 9 bases, with 18 bases remaining between them. The CDR3 here is CASSGDWQAGEQFF. DNA for the CDR3: TGTGCCAGCAGCGGAGACTGGCAGGCGGGTGAGCAGTTCTTC.

The sample holds a few counts of this clone. This rearrangement joins TRBV7-9 to TRBJ2-2, with D uncertain. The V end was cut by 7 bases, the J end by 5 bases, with 14 bases between. The CDR3 is 14 residues long. Germline CDR1 reads SEHNR; CDR2 reads FQNEAQ (reference sequence). The CDR3 spells CASILLVGTGELFF. CDR3 coding DNA: TGTGCCAGCATCCTCCTCGTTGGGACCGGGGAGCTGTTTTTT. Looking up the rest from reference TRBV7-9 and TRBJ2-2 gives the full variable domain: DTGVSQNPRHKITKRGQNVTFRCDPISEHNRLYWYRQTLGQGPEFLTYFQNEAQLEKSRLLSDRFSAERPKGSFSTLEIQRTEQGDSAMYLCASILLVGTGELFFGEGSRLTVL.

A few counts support this clone. Distinct nucleotide sequences in the sample also encode this CDR3. The chain's CDR3 is CASSPGQDQPQHF. CDR3 sequence (DNA): TGTGCCAGCTCACCTGGACAGGATCAGCCCCAGCATTTT. V and J are TRBV18 and TRBJ1-5, with 7 bases lining up with TRBD1. Losses at the gene ends were 3 bases for V and 5 bases for J; bases not matched to a gene: 1. The germline V gene encodes CDR1 KGHSH and CDR2 LQKENI. There are 13 residues in the CDR3.

The gene calls are TRBV7-2 and TRBJ2-2; TRBD2 agrees at 11 bases. The V gene's germline CDR1 is SGHTA and CDR2 FQGNSA. There are 18 residues in the CDR3. With 0 bases clipped from V and 2 bases from J, the junction kept 5 bases outside the gene matches. The DNA for the CDR3 is TGTGCCAGCAGCTTAGCCTTACTAGCGGGAGTCAACACCGGGGAGCTGTTTTTT. This translates into CASSLALLAGVNTGELFF.

The J gene is TRBJ1-6, the V gene TRBV27, with 8 bases identical to TRBD1. The CDR3 is 15 residues long. V lost 7 bases to trimming and J lost 7 bases; unmatched junction nucleotides: 9. Per germline, CDR1 MNHEY and CDR2 SMNVEV (reference sequence). In DNA form, the CDR3 reads TGTGCCAGCACGGCACGACAGGGGATGAATTCACCCCTCCACTTT. This translates into CASTARQGMNSPLHF.

The J gene is TRBJ2-1, the V gene TRBV7-9, with 7 bases fitting TRBD1. Germline CDR1 SEHNR, CDR2 FQNEAQ (reference sequence). The CDR3 spans 15 residues. After removal of 5 bases from V and 6 bases from J, the junction contained 10 bases not matched to a gene. This CDR3 reads CASSAILTGANEQFF. The CDR3 nucleotides read TGTGCCAGCAGCGCCATCCTAACAGGGGCCAATGAGCAGTTCTTC. Drawing the rest from reference TRBV7-9 and TRBJ2-1, the complete variable domain is DTGVSQNPRHKITKRGQNVTFRCDPISEHNRLYWYRQTLGQGPEFLTYFQNEAQLEKSRLLSDRFSAERPKGSFSTLEIQRTEQGDSAMYLCASSAILTGANEQFFGPGTRLTVL.

Only a few counts were recorded for this clone. This chain links TRBV27 with TRBJ2-7; D possibly corresponds to TRBD2 (6 bases). The V and J ends lost 4 bases and 2 bases respectively, with 15 bases between them. The germline V gene has CDR1 MNHEY and CDR2 SMNVEV (reference sequence). The CDR3 spans 15 residues. The CDR3 loop reads CASSSHRDSPYEQYF. The DNA of the CDR3 is TGTGCCAGCAGTTCACACCGGGACTCCCCCTACGAGCAGTACTTC.

There are a few counts of this clone. The chain links TRBV7-2 to TRBJ2-2, with TRBD2 identical over 9 bases. Germline CDR1 reads SGHTA; CDR2 reads FQGNSA. Trimming took 2 bases from V and 7 from J; bases not matched to a gene: 5. The CDR3 runs 15 residues. The CDR3 DNA reads as TGTGCCAGCAGCTTAAAGCGGGAGGATATCGGGGAGCTGTTTTTT. Its translation: CASSLKREDIGELFF.

On this clone itself: Other DNA sequences in the same sample also yield this CDR3. This chain uses TRBV9 with TRBJ2-1; 9 bases are a match to TRBD2. Germline V gene sequence: CDR1 SGDLS, CDR2 YYNGEE. The CDR3 is 15 residues long. V dropped 3 bases and J dropped 1; count of bases not matched to a gene: 2. CDR3 protein: CASSATSGSYNEQFF. The CDR3 region has the DNA TGTGCCAGCAGCGCGACTAGCGGTTCCTACAATGAGCAGTTCTTC.

The chain has TRBV7-2 and TRBJ2-5; tentative D call: TRBD1 (7 bases). The germline CDR1 and CDR2 sequences are SGHTA and FQGNSA. Trimming shortened V by 6 bases and J by 4 bases, and 15 bases separated the two germline ends. The CDR3 runs to 14 residues. The CDR3 coding sequence is TGTGCCAGCAGTTCGAACAGGGGAGGAGAGACCCAGTACTTC. Amino acids: CASSSNRGGETQYF.

This clone was seen a few times. The chain links TRBV5-6 to TRBJ2-1; D is ambiguous. The CDR3 extends over 13 amino acids. CDR1 SGHDT and CDR2 YYEEEE come from the germline V gene. V was shortened by 2 bases and J by 7 bases, with 10 bases between the two germline ends. Written as DNA, the CDR3 is TGTGCCAGCAGCTTATACAGACTGAATGAGCAGTTCTTC. Translation gives CASSLYRLNEQFF.

The chain links TRBV5-4 to TRBJ2-5; D not certain. The end of the DNA is better explained by TRBJ2-7, so the J call may be wrong. CDR1 SGHNT and CDR2 YYREEE come from the germline V gene (reference sequence). CDR3 size: 15 residues. The CDR3 loop reads CASSPASIDDYEQYF. The CDR3 DNA reads TGTGCCAGCAGTCCGGCCAGTATAGACGACTACGAGCAGTACTTC.

This clone was recorded a few times. The chain is built from TRBV18 and TRBJ2-5; 11 bases line up with TRBD2. This CDR3 is 14 amino acids long. The germline CDR1 and CDR2 sequences are KGHSH and LQKENI. With 5 bases clipped from V and 7 bases from J, the junction kept 6 bases outside the gene matches. The CDR3 bases are TGTGCCAGCTCAGAGACTAGCGGGATGGGGACCCAGTACTTC. Protein product: CASSETSGMGTQYF. Full variable domain (rest looked up from reference TRBV18 and TRBJ2-5): NAGVMQNPRHLVRRRGQEARLRCSPMKGHSHVYWYRQLPEEGLKFMVYLQKENIIDESGMPKERFSAEFPKEGPSILRIQQVVRGDSAAYFCASSETSGMGTQYFGPGTRLLVL.

This chain links TRBV18 with TRBJ2-3; 14 nucleotides agree with TRBD2. The CDR3 length is 17 residues. Germline V gene data show CDR1 as KGHSH and CDR2 as LQKENI. V was clipped by 2 bases and J by 1 base; unmatched bases: 2. CDR3 sequence (DNA): TGTGCCAGCTCACCAGGGACTAGCGGGAGTGGCACAGATACGCAGTATTTT. Its protein is CASSPGTSGSGTDTQYF. The full variable domain, in which reference TRBV18 and TRBJ2-3 provide the parts outside the CDR3, is NAGVMQNPRHLVRRRGQEARLRCSPMKGHSHVYWYRQLPEEGLKFMVYLQKENIIDESGMPKERFSAEFPKEGPSILRIQQVVRGDSAAYFCASSPGTSGSGTDTQYFGPGTRLTVL.

This clone was found a few times. This sequence joins TRBV6-5 and TRBJ1-2; D is undetermined. The V gene's germline CDR1 is MNHEY and CDR2 SVGAGI. There are 14 residues in the CDR3. Trimming removed 5 bases at V and 4 bases at J, with 14 bases between. CDR3 DNA sequence: TGTGCCAGCAGTCGGAGAGCAACGTTCTATGGCTACACCTTC. Protein: CASSRRATFYGYTF.

The chain is built from TRBV6-5 and TRBJ2-5; 9 positions agree with TRBD2. This CDR3 has 15 residues. V lost 2 bases and J lost 5; bases outside the gene matches: 6. CDR1 and CDR2 from the germline V gene are MNHEY and SVGAGI. CDR3 nucleotides: TGTGCCAGCAGTTACACGCGGGAGGGCCGGGAGACCCAGTACTTC. Translation gives CASSYTREGRETQYF.

This sequence joins TRBV29-1 and TRBJ2-6, with D perhaps being TRBD1 or TRBD2 (5 bases each). The germline CDR1 and CDR2 sequences are SQVTM and ANQGSEA. The CDR3 contains 13 residues. V dropped 4 bases and J dropped 2 bases, with 6 bases sitting between them. CDR3 in amino acids: CSVAGPGANVLTF. Here the CDR3 DNA reads TGCAGCGTTGCGGGACCTGGGGCCAACGTCCTGACTTTC.

For this clone: Other DNA sequences within the sample encode an identical CDR3. This rearrangement joins TRBV20-1 to TRBJ1-1; D gene ambiguous. This CDR3 region has 11 residues. The germline CDR1 and CDR2 sequences are DFQATT and SNEGSKA (reference sequence). V lost 0 bases and J lost 1, with 0 bases in between. The CDR3 is CSARENTEAFF. The CDR3 DNA reads TGCAGTGCTAGAGAGAACACTGAAGCTTTCTTT.

The gene calls are TRBV19 and TRBJ1-2, with D hard to call. Germline CDR1 reads LNHDA; CDR2 reads SQIVND (reference sequence). The length of the CDR3 is 14 residues. Trimming removed 4 bases from V and 5 bases from J, with 14 bases in between. CDR3 DNA: TGTGCCAGTAGTAGATCCTCAAGGTTTTATGGCTACACCTTC. This sequence encodes CASSRSSRFYGYTF.

The chain links TRBV5-6 to TRBJ2-7; no clear D gene. CDR1 SGHDT and CDR2 YYEEEE come from the germline V gene. This CDR3 is built from 13 residues. Trimming took 1 base from V and 0 from J, leaving 5 bases between them. The CDR3: CASSLISSYEQYF. For the CDR3, the DNA is TGTGCCAGCAGCTTGATAAGCTCCTACGAGCAGTACTTC. The complete variable domain, with remaining parts taken from reference TRBV5-6 and TRBJ2-7, reads DAGVTQSPTHLIKTRGQQVTLRCSPKSGHDTVSWYQQALGQGPQFIFQYYEEEERQRGNFPDRFSGHQFPNYSSELNVNALLLGDSALYLCASSLISSYEQYFGPGTRLTVT.

J is TRBJ2-3 and V is TRBV5-6, with D tentatively TRBD2 (5 bases). There are 14 residues in the CDR3. CDR1 is SGHDT, CDR2 YYEEEE, per germline. Trimming stripped 0 bases from V and 11 bases from J, with 16 bases between. The DNA for the CDR3 is TGTGCCAGCAGCTTGGGGTTCGGGGTCAAGCTGCAGTATTTT. Translating gives CASSLGFGVKLQYF.

The chain has TRBV10-2 and TRBJ2-5; D is tentatively TRBD1 or TRBD2 (5 bases each). This CDR3 is 12 amino acids long. Trimming pared 3 bases from V and 4 bases from J, leaving 6 bases between. Germline loops: CDR1 WSHSY, CDR2 SAAADI. The CDR3 sequence is CASSDGAETQYF. The CDR3, as DNA: TGCGCCAGCAGTGACGGGGCAGAGACCCAGTACTTC.

J is TRBJ2-1 and V is TRBV29-1; tentative D call: TRBD1 (6 bases). Per the germline V gene, CDR1 is SQVTM and CDR2 is ANQGSEA. There are 11 residues in the CDR3. The CDR3 spells CTGTSYNEQFF. The CDR3 bases are TGCACCGGGACAAGTTACAATGAGCAGTTCTTC.

This clone was seen only a few times. The genes are TRBV7-9 and TRBJ1-2; D remains unclear. V was shortened by 8 bases and J by 3 bases, with 7 bases between the two germline ends. This CDR3 is built from 11 residues. Germline CDR1 is SEHNR and CDR2 is FQNEAQ (reference sequence). Here the CDR3 reads CASQRDYGYTF. The CDR3 coding sequence is TGTGCCAGCCAGCGGGACTATGGCTACACCTTC.

This clone came up a few times. The chain is built from TRBV7-2 and TRBJ1-1, with D hard to call. CDR1 and CDR2 (germline): SGHTA, FQGNSA. The CDR3 totals 12 residues. V shed 5 bases and J shed 2 bases, with 6 bases lying between them. In DNA, the CDR3 is TGTGCCAGCAGCCACGGTAACACTGAAGCTTTCTTT. Protein sequence: CASSHGNTEAFF.

This clone was observed a handful of times. This sequence joins TRBV18 and TRBJ2-1; D is undetermined. Trimming removed 0 bases at V and 5 bases at J, with 11 bases between. The CDR3 extends over 15 amino acids. Germline V gives CDR1 KGHSH, CDR2 LQKENI. CDR3 nucleotides: TGTGCCAGCTCACCACCGGCACAACGGGACAATGAGCAGTTCTTC. The encoded protein is CASSPPAQRDNEQFF.

This clone was counted a few times. The V gene is TRBV6-4, the J gene TRBJ1-3; 8 bases agree with TRBD1. This CDR3 is built from 16 residues. Germline loops: CDR1 MRHNA, CDR2 SNTAGT. V lost 9 bases and J lost 0; bases outside the gene matches: 10. For the CDR3, the DNA is TGTGCCAGTTCTAGGGCCGGACAGGGCTCTGGAAACACCATATATTTT. Translating gives CASSRAGQGSGNTIYF.